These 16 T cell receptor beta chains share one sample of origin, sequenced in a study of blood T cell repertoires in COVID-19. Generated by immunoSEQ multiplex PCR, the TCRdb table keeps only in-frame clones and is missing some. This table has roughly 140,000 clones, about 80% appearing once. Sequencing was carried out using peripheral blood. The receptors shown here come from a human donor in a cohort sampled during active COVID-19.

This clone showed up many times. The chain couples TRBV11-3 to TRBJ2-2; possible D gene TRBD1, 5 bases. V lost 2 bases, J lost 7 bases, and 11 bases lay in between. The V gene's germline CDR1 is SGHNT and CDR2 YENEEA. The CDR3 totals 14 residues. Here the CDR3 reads CASSLQGRDGELFF. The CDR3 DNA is TGTGCCAGCAGCTTACAGGGCCGAGACGGGGAGCTGTTTTTT.

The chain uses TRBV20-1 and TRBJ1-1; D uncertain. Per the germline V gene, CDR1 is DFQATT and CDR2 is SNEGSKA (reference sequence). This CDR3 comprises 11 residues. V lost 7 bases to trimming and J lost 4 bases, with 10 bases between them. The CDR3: CSVRSGTEAFF. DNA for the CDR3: TGCAGTGTACGGAGCGGCACTGAAGCTTTCTTT.

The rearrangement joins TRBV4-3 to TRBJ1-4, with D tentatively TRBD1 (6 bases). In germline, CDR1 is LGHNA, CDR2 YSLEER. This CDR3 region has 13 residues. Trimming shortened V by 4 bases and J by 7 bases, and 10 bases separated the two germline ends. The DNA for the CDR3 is TGCGCCAGCAGCCCAGGGGCTGGTGAAAAACTGTTTTTT. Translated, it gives CASSPGAGEKLFF.

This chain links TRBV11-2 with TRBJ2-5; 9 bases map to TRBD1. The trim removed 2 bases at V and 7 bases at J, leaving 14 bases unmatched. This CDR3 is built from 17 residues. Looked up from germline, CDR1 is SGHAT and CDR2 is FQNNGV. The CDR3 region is CASSLNSRQGVGGTQYF. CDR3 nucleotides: TGTGCCAGCAGCTTAAATAGCCGACAGGGGGTCGGCGGGACCCAGTACTTC.

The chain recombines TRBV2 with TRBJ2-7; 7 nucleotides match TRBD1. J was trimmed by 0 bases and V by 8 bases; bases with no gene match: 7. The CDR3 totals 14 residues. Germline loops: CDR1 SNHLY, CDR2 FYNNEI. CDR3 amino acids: CASFLDRDSYEQYF. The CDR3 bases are TGTGCCAGCTTCTTAGACAGGGACTCCTACGAGCAGTACTTC.

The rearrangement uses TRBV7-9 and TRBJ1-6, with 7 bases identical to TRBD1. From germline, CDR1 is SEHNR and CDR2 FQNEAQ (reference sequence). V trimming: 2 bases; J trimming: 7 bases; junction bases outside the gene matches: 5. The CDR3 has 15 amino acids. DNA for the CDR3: TGTGCCAGCAGCTTATTACCAGGGGGAAATTCACCCCTCCACTTT. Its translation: CASSLLPGGNSPLHF.

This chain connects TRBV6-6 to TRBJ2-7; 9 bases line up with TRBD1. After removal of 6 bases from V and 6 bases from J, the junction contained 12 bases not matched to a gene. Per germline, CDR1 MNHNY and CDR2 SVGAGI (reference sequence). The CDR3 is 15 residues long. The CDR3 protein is CASRRPGQGIIEQYF. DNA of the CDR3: TGTGCCAGCAGGCGACCGGGACAGGGTATTATCGAGCAGTACTTC.

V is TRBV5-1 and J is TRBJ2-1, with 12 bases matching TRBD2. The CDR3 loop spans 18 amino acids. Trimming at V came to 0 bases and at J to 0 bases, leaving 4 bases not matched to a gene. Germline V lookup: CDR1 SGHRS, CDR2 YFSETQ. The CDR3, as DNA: TGCGCCAGCAGCTTGGGACTAGCGGGGGTTCGCTCCTACAATGAGCAGTTCTTC. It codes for CASSLGLAGVRSYNEQFF.

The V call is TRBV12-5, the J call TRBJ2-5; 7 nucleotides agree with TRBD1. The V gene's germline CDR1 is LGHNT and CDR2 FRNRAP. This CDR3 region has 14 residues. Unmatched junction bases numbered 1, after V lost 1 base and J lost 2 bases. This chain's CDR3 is CASGLGQGQETQYF. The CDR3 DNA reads TGTGCTAGTGGTTTGGGACAGGGTCAAGAGACCCAGTACTTC.

The CDR3 spells CASSLQRGGKAQFF. The CDR3, as DNA: TGTGCCAGCAGCTTACAGCGGGGGGGCAAGGCGCAGTTCTTC. The chain uses TRBV7-8 and TRBJ2-1; 10 positions agree with TRBD2. Germline V gene data show CDR1 as SGHVS and CDR2 as FQNEAQ. After removal of 2 bases from V and 12 bases from J, the junction contained 7 bases not matched to a gene. The CDR3 covers 14 residues. Combining the CDR3 with reference TRBV7-8 and TRBJ2-1 gives the whole variable domain GAGVSQSPRYKVAKRGQDVALRCDPISGHVSLFWYQQALGQGPEFLTYFQNEAQLDKSGLPSDRFFAERPEGSVSTLKIQRTQQEDSAVYLCASSLQRGGKAQFFGPGTRLTVL.

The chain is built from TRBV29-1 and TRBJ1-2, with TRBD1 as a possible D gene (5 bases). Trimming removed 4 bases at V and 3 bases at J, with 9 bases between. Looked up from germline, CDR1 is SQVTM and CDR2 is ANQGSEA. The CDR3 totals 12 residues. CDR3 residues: CSVARRDYGYTF. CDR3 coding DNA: TGCAGCGTTGCCCGCAGGGACTATGGCTACACCTTC.

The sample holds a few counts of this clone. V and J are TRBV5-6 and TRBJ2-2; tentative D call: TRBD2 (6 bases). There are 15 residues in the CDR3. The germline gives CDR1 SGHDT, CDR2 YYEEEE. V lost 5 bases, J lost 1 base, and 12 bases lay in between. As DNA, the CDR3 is TGTGCCAGCAGTTTCGGGGGACTGAACACCGGGGAGCTGTTTTTT. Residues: CASSFGGLNTGELFF.

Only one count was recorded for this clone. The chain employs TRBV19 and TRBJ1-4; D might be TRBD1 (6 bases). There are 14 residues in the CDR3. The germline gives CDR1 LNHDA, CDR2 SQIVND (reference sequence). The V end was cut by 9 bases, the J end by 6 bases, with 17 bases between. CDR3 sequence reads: CASNSGGSDEKLFF. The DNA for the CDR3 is TGTGCCAGCAACTCGGGGGGCTCGGATGAAAAACTGTTTTTT. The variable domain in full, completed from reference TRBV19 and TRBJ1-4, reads DGGITQSPKYLFRKEGQNVTLSCEQNLNHDAMYWYRQDPGQGLRLIYYSQIVNDFQKGDIAEGYSVSREKKESFPLTVTSAQKNPTAFYLCASNSGGSDEKLFFGSGTQLSVL.

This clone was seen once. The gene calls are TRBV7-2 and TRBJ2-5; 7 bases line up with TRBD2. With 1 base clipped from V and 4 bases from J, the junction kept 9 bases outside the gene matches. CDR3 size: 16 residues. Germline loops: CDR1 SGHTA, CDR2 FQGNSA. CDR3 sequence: CASSLDASGAGETQYF. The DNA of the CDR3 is TGTGCCAGCAGCTTAGACGCTAGCGGCGCGGGAGAGACCCAGTACTTC.

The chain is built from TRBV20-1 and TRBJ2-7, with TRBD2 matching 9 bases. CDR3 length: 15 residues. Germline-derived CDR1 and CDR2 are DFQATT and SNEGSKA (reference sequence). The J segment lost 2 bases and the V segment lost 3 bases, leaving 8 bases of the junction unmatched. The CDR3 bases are TGCAGTGCTAGTAACAGGCTAGCGGGGACCTACGAGCAGTACTTC. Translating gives CSASNRLAGTYEQYF.

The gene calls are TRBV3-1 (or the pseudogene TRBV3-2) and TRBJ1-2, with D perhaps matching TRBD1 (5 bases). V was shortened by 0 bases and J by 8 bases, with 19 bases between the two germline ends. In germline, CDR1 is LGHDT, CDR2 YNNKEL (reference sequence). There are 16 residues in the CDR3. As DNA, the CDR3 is TGTGCCAGCAGCCAAGATTGGGGCGGCCGCGCGAGAGGCTACACCTTC. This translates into CASSQDWGGRARGYTF.